This T cell receptor beta chain was found in a study of Graves' ophthalmopathy and Graves' hyperthyroidism. Study details: No ophthalmopathy within 18 months of follow-up signified stable hyperthyroidism.

Study-wide points: The majority of expanded thyroid clonotypes above 0.001 frequency also occurred in blood.

TCR beta CDR3 regions were amplified from RNA transcripts. An initial RT-PCR round employing HTBI primers preceded a second-round multiplex PCR. From the multiplex PCR reads, TCRdb called clonotypes with MiXCR, one entry per CDR3 protein. The sample yields 1 million to 1.3 million distinct CDR3 sequences, about 35% seen once. A remark on this clonotype: Its antigen remains unknown.

The CDR3 runs to 16 residues. The ends were cut back, 5 bases at V and 9 bases at J, with 23 bases in the middle. Germline-derived CDR1 and CDR2 are SEHNR and FQNEAQ (reference sequence). Among the exclusions were patients with other autoimmune diseases, uncontrolled infections, pregnancy or lactation. The diagnosis was founded upon clinical symptoms, serum thyroxine, TRAb, thyroid ultrasound and orbital computed tomography. The chain is built from TRBV7-9 and TRBJ1-5, with D perhaps matching TRBD1 (6 bases). Material for sequencing was peripheral blood or thyroid tissue (not recorded which). The TCR sequence derives from an adult man with Graves' hyperthyroidism. CDR3 nucleotides: TGTGCCAGCAGCCGCACTGGGCAGGGGCCTGGATGGCCCCAGCATTTT. Its translation: CASSRTGQGPGWPQHF.